Listed here are 21 T cell receptor beta chains from one sample, sequenced in a study of blood T cell repertoires in COVID-19. Measured with immunoSEQ multiplex PCR; TCRdb has only the in-frame clones, and not every one. The table includes roughly 250,000 clones, 88% detected once. The sequencing input was PBMCs or T cells enriched from blood (not recorded which). The receptors were gathered from a middle-aged woman with acute COVID-19.

This sequence joins TRBV18 and TRBJ1-3; TRBD1 matches 10 bases. J lost 1 base, V lost 6 bases, and 12 bases had no gene match. The CDR3 consists of 18 residues. CDR1 KGHSH and CDR2 LQKENI come from the germline V gene. The CDR3 spells CASSPNWGQGFSGNTIYF. DNA for the CDR3: TGTGCCAGCTCGCCTAATTGGGGACAGGGGTTTTCTGGAAACACCATATATTTT.

The chain joins TRBV5-1 to TRBJ1-1, with 7 bases matching TRBD1. The CDR3 has 14 amino acids. Per germline, CDR1 SGHRS and CDR2 YFSETQ. With 5 bases clipped from V and 0 bases from J, the junction kept 4 bases outside the gene matches. DNA for the CDR3: TGCGCCAGCAGGTCCGGACAGGTGAACACTGAAGCTTTCTTT. It yields the protein CASRSGQVNTEAFF.

This sequence joins TRBV28 and TRBJ1-4, with 9 bases identical to TRBD1. The V segment lost 8 bases and the J segment 6 bases; nucleotides outside the gene matches: 4. The CDR3 length is 13 residues. The germline gives CDR1 MDHEN, CDR2 SYDVKM. This chain's CDR3 is CASRRQGDEKLFF. As DNA, the CDR3 is TGTGCCAGCCGGAGACAGGGGGATGAAAAACTGTTTTTT.

The chain recombines TRBV18 with TRBJ1-1; D gene ambiguous. V was shortened by 2 bases and J by 1 base, with 11 bases between the two germline ends. This CDR3 contains 15 residues. Germline assignment: CDR1 KGHSH and CDR2 LQKENI. The CDR3 DNA follows: TGTGCCAGCTCACCAATGGCAGAGGAGAACACTGAAGCTTTCTTT. Protein sequence: CASSPMAEENTEAFF.

This clone was recorded a few times. The rearrangement joins TRBV7-9 to TRBJ2-1; TRBD1 might be the D (5 bases). The CDR3 is 15 residues long. Trimming shortened V by 0 bases and J by 10 bases, and 16 bases separated the two germline ends. Per the germline V gene, CDR1 is SEHNR and CDR2 is FQNEAQ (reference sequence). The CDR3 DNA reads as TGTGCCAGCAGCTTAGCGTACCAGGGTTTAAGGGAGCAGTTCTTC. Its translation: CASSLAYQGLREQFF.

The DNA of the CDR3 is TGTGCCAGCAGTGAGTTCGGGAGGACCGGGGAGCTGTTTTTT. Protein product: CASSEFGRTGELFF. J is TRBJ2-2 and V is TRBV6-1; TRBD2 agrees at 7 bases. The CDR3 is 14 amino acids. After removal of 3 bases from V and 5 bases from J, the junction contained 3 bases not matched to a gene. The germline gives CDR1 MNHNS, CDR2 SASEGT.

The chain employs TRBV10-3 and TRBJ1-3; 7 positions match TRBD1. The germline CDR1 and CDR2 sequences are ENHRY and SYGVKD. The CDR3 is 13 amino acids. J gave up 4 bases and V 8 bases, and 5 bases lay outside the gene matches. CDR3 in DNA: TGTGCCATCGAACCGGGACAGGGAAACACCATATATTTT. Translation: CAIEPGQGNTIYF.

The sample holds one count of this clone. The chain has TRBV4-1 and TRBJ2-3; D might be TRBD1 (6 bases). CDR3 length equals 15 residues. The germline V and J ends were trimmed by 0 bases and 4 bases, with 11 bases remaining between them. CDR1 and CDR2 (germline): MGHRA, YSYEKL. The CDR3 bases are TGCGCCAGCAGCCAAGAACAGACAGGCCCAGATACGCAGTATTTT. Its protein is CASSQEQTGPDTQYF.

This chain connects TRBV24-1 to TRBJ1-1; TRBD1 agrees at 7 bases. After removal of 2 bases from V and 5 bases from J, the junction contained 10 bases not matched to a gene. Looked up from germline, CDR1 is KGHDR and CDR2 is SFDVKD. There are 16 residues in the CDR3. CDR3 sequence reads: CATSDYPEGGSTEAFF. The CDR3 region has the DNA TGTGCCACCAGTGATTATCCTGAAGGGGGCTCTACTGAAGCTTTCTTT.

This clone was seen repeatedly, ten times or more. The chain couples TRBV25-1 to TRBJ1-5, with D tentatively TRBD1 (5 bases). The germline V gene encodes CDR1 MGHDK and CDR2 SYGVNS. V lost 5 bases to trimming and J lost 2 bases, with 16 bases between them. The CDR3 totals 16 residues. DNA for the CDR3: TGTGCCAGCAGTCCGGCCGGGGGAGTCGGCAATCAGCCCCAGCATTTT. It is translated as CASSPAGGVGNQPQHF.

V and J are TRBV30 and TRBJ1-6; unclear D gene. Germline-derived CDR1 and CDR2 are GTSNPN and SVGIG (reference sequence). This CDR3 spans 12 amino acids. The V gene lost 4 bases and the J gene lost 14 bases, with 15 bases spanning the gap. CDR3 in amino acids: CAWTAGPGALHF. The DNA of the CDR3 is TGTGCCTGGACTGCCGGGCCGGGAGCCCTCCACTTT.

This clone was picked up one time. The chain uses TRBV7-9 and TRBJ1-4, with TRBD1 identical over 7 bases. The CDR3 is 13 residues long. CDR1 and CDR2 (germline): SEHNR, FQNEAQ (reference sequence). V lost 4 bases, J lost 15 bases, and 11 bases stayed unmatched. DNA for the CDR3: TGTGCCAGCAGCTCAAACCTCGACAGGGTATTGTTTTTT. Its protein product is CASSSNLDRVLFF.

The chain couples TRBV7-9 to TRBJ2-3; tentatively, D is TRBD1 (5 bases). Trimming cost V 3 bases and J 1 base, with 8 bases left between them. Germline CDR1 is SEHNR and CDR2 is FQNEAQ (reference sequence). The CDR3 length is 14 residues. The CDR3 coding sequence is TGTGCCAGCAGCTTGGTACAGGGCACAGATACGCAGTATTTT. As protein: CASSLVQGTDTQYF.

The genes are TRBV24-1 and TRBJ2-3; unclear D gene. Looked up from germline, CDR1 is KGHDR and CDR2 is SFDVKD. The length of the CDR3 is 13 residues. The V gene lost 3 bases and the J gene lost 5 bases, with 8 bases spanning the gap. For the CDR3, the DNA is TGTGCCACCAGTGATAACCCGGTAGATACGCAGTATTTT. The encoded protein is CATSDNPVDTQYF.

The sample holds one count of this clone. The chain has TRBV18 and TRBJ2-5, with 14 bases matching TRBD2. V was pared by 6 bases and J by 2 bases, with 8 bases of the junction left unmatched. This CDR3 is 17 amino acids long. CDR1 is KGHSH, CDR2 LQKENI, per germline. The CDR3: CASSKGTSGSGQETQYF. DNA for the CDR3: TGTGCCAGCTCGAAGGGGACTAGCGGGAGTGGGCAAGAGACCCAGTACTTC.

The rearrangement links TRBV9 to TRBJ2-1, with 8 bases identical to TRBD2. Germline V gene lookup returns CDR1 SGDLS and CDR2 YYNGEE. This CDR3 has 13 residues. Unmatched junction bases numbered 2, after V lost 0 bases and J lost 9 bases. The CDR3 bases are TGTGCCAGCAGCGTAGGACTAGCGCGTGAGCAGTTCTTC. Its translation: CASSVGLAREQFF.

This chain connects TRBV2 to TRBJ1-5, with TRBD1 matching over 7 bases. The V gene end was trimmed by 4 bases and the J gene end by 0 bases; junction bases not matched to a gene: 12. This CDR3 has 18 amino acids. CDR1 and CDR2 from the germline V gene are SNHLY and FYNNEI. CDR3 region: CASSGGWGTAYSNQPQHF. The DNA of the CDR3 is TGTGCCAGCAGTGGGGGGTGGGGGACAGCGTATAGCAATCAGCCCCAGCATTTT.

The chain has TRBV4-1 and TRBJ1-1; D perhaps matches TRBD1 (6 bases). The germline V gene has CDR1 MGHRA and CDR2 YSYEKL. Deletions cut 6 bases from V and 0 bases from J, with 11 bases between. This CDR3 comprises 14 residues. DNA for the CDR3: TGCGCCAGCAGTCTCGGACAGATGAACACTGAAGCTTTCTTT. This gives the protein CASSLGQMNTEAFF.

This clone was seen a single time. V and J are TRBV7-8 and TRBJ2-7; D possibly corresponds to TRBD2 (7 bases). The CDR3 has 16 residues. Between the trimmed V and J ends, which lost 1 base and 0 bases, there was a span of 13 bases. The germline CDR1 and CDR2 sequences are SGHVS and FQNEAQ. The CDR3 bases are TGTGCCAGCAGCTTAGAGGGCGGGGGCAGCTCCTACGAGCAGTACGTC. Protein: CASSLEGGGSSYEQYV.

The chain carries TRBV4-3 and TRBJ1-4; D gene unclear. Deletions cut 1 base from V and 11 bases from J, with 11 bases between. The CDR3 is 13 amino acids. Germline CDR1 and CDR2: LGHNA and YSLEER. CDR3 coding DNA: TGCGCCAGCAGCCAAGGCGTATTCGGGAAACTGTTTTTT. It codes for CASSQGVFGKLFF.

Remarks on this clone: Other DNA sequences in this sample translate to the same CDR3. The rearrangement uses TRBV7-2 and TRBJ1-2; the match to TRBD1 covers 7 bases. The germline V gene encodes CDR1 SGHTA and CDR2 FQGNSA. This CDR3 is built from 14 residues. Trimming took 6 bases from V and 0 from J; bases not matched to a gene: 4. The CDR3 reads CASSRTGANYGYTF. CDR3 coding DNA: TGTGCCAGCAGTCGGACAGGCGCTAACTATGGCTACACCTTC.